This TCR beta chain is from a study of T cell responses to AZD1222 COVID-19 vaccine. Sequencing used immunoSEQ multiplex PCR; TCRdb keeps in-frame clones, though not all of them. The table shows more than 95,000 clones, with around nine tenths occurring only once. V dropped 0 bases and J dropped 4; count of bases not matched to a gene: 2. In germline, CDR1 is SGHRS, CDR2 YFSETQ. This CDR3 spans 15 amino acids. The starting material was peripheral blood, obtained on day 0 of AZD1222 vaccination. This receptor was taken from an adult in good health. J is TRBJ1-5 and V is TRBV5-1; 9 positions agree with TRBD1. The CDR3 loop reads CASSLGTGDNQPQHF. The CDR3 region has the DNA TGCGCCAGCAGCTTGGGGACAGGGGATAATCAGCCCCAGCATTTT. Full variable domain (missing parts from reference TRBV5-1 and TRBJ1-5): KAGVTQTPRYLIKTRGQQVTLSCSPISGHRSVSWYQQTPGQGLQFLFEYFSETQRNKGNFPGRFSGRQFSNSRSEMNVSTLELGDSALYLCASSLGTGDNQPQHFGDGTRLSIL.